The 10 T cell receptor beta chains below all came from one sample that was sequenced in a study of CXCR3-negative and CXCR3-positive naive CD8 T cells. Overall study results and limits: The TRB CDR3s that CXCR3-positive naive cells carried were more hydrophobic than those of CXCR3-negative naive cells.

The authors prepared UMI-labeled TRB cDNA libraries by 5' RACE. Reanalyzing the 5' RACE reads, TCRdb keeps one entry per CDR3 protein, without DNA. This table holds more than 70,000 distinct CDR3 sequences. The antigens for these receptors are not known. The sample consisted of naive CXCR3+ CD8+ T cells from blood. Described subset: CD45RO-CCR7+CD27+CD95- naive CD8+ T cells expressing CXCR3 (TNR3+). These receptor sequences come from a human donor in good health. Some clones in this sample may be carry-over from other donors' samples.

The chain links TRBV20-1 to TRBJ2-7; TCRdb's assignment of TRBD1 cannot be checked, as there is no DNA. The CDR3 totals 15 residues. The germline gives CDR1 DFQATT, CDR2 SNEGSKA (reference sequence). The CDR3 is CSANEPWTGGYEQYF.

The chain combines TRBV11-2 with TRBJ2-1; no DNA is available, so the TRBD1 call from TCRdb remains unchecked. The CDR3 loop spans 15 amino acids. Germline-derived CDR1 and CDR2 are SGHAT and FQNNGV. CDR3 protein: CASSTRDRGPGEQFF.

The V call is TRBV7-8, the J call TRBJ1-6; TCRdb indicates TRBD1, and absent DNA this call remains unverified. This CDR3 has 17 residues. The V gene's germline CDR1 is SGHVS and CDR2 FQNEAQ. The CDR3 region is CASRQGATSSYNSPLHF.

The chain employs TRBV7-8 and TRBJ2-3; TCRdb's D gene call, TRBD2, goes unchecked for lack of DNA. This CDR3 is built from 18 residues. Germline-derived CDR1 and CDR2 are SGHVS and FQNEAQ. The CDR3: CASSFPLAPTSETDTQYF.

The chain uses TRBV11-2 and TRBJ2-7; TCRdb calls TRBD1, which cannot be checked without DNA. This CDR3 has 16 residues. The germline V gene has CDR1 SGHAT and CDR2 FQNNGV. The CDR3 sequence is CASSLTGTPLSYEQYF. Together with reference TRBV11-2 and TRBJ2-7, the CDR3 gives the full variable domain: EAGVAQSPRYKIIEKRQSVAFWCNPISGHATLYWYQQILGQGPKLLIQFQNNGVVDDSQLPKDRFSAERLKGVDSTLKIQPAKLEDSAVYLCASSLTGTPLSYEQYFGPGTRLTVT.

The rearrangement uses TRBV9 and TRBJ1-1. From germline, CDR1 is SGDLS and CDR2 YYNGEE. The CDR3 totals 15 residues. CDR3 region: CASSVDTGGGTEAFF.

The V gene is TRBV7-6, the J gene TRBJ2-1; TCRdb's assignment of TRBD1 cannot be checked, as there is no DNA. Germline CDR1 SGHVS, CDR2 FNYEAQ. The CDR3 is 14 amino acids. This chain's CDR3 is CASSFRTGLGEQFF.

The chain is built from TRBV29-1 and TRBJ1-2; TCRdb reports TRBD1, a call that lacks DNA to check it against. Looked up from germline, CDR1 is SQVTM and CDR2 is ANQGSEA. CDR3 length: 17 amino acids. CDR3 region: CSVRILAPGTGVYGYTF.

The genes are TRBV5-1 and TRBJ1-1; lacking DNA, the TRBD1 call made by TCRdb goes unchecked. Germline V gene sequence: CDR1 SGHRS, CDR2 YFSETQ. The CDR3 has 16 amino acids. Here the CDR3 reads CASTQQMTGANTEAFF.

The gene calls are TRBV25-1 and TRBJ2-6; TCRdb's D call of TRBD1 is untestable without DNA. The CDR3 is made up of 17 amino acids. From germline, CDR1 is MGHDK and CDR2 SYGVNS. CDR3 protein: CASIAGGFETGANVLTF.